Shown below are 2 T cell receptor beta chains from a single sample sequenced in a study of T cells after yellow fever vaccination. TCRdb analysed the 5' RACE reads with MiXCR anew, one entry per CDR3 protein. The table includes a few hundred thousand distinct CDR3 sequences, about 6.6% detected once. This sample comprised PBMCs, obtained approximately 47 days after the first yellow fever vaccination. The receptors come from a man aged 18 to 30 who received the YFV17D yellow fever vaccine.

This clonotype occurred a few times. The chain carries TRBV7-6 and TRBJ2-3, with TRBD2 matching over 8 bases. J was trimmed by 0 bases and V by 5 bases; bases with no gene match: 10. The CDR3 totals 17 residues. Germline V gives CDR1 SGHVS, CDR2 FNYEAQ. CDR3 coding DNA: TGTGCCAGCAGCACTTTTACTAGCGGACCTAGCACAGATACGCAGTATTTT. Amino acids: CASSTFTSGPSTDTQYF.

This clonotype was picked up many times. The genes are TRBV20-1 and TRBJ2-1; 8 bases fit TRBD2. J was trimmed by 7 bases and V by 5 bases; bases with no gene match: 7. This CDR3 contains 13 residues. Germline CDR1 DFQATT, CDR2 SNEGSKA (reference sequence). CDR3 residues: CSAWGTRANEQFF. The CDR3 region has the DNA TGCAGTGCTTGGGGGACTAGGGCTAATGAGCAGTTCTTC.